This entry features one TCR beta chain sequence. What it recognizes is unknown. This record belongs to a study of PD-L1 blockade in urothelial cancer. Study background: Study patients had been treated with 0 to 3 previous chemotherapy regimens. Study results and caveats: Pretreatment TCR clonality in blood under the median foretold superior survival.

The method was immunoSEQ multiplex PCR; TCRdb's version includes in-frame clones alone and lacks a portion of them. The table has 80,000 to 95,000 clones, roughly 80% seen once. Trimming cost V 4 bases and J 3 bases, with 9 bases left between them. Germline V CDR1 and CDR2: SEHNR, FQNEAQ (reference sequence). CDR3 length: 14 residues. Time point here: peripheral blood 6 weeks after treatment start. Anywhere from 1 to 8 samples came from each patient, spanning pretreatment and on-treatment. The rearrangement joins TRBV7-9 to TRBJ1-4; tentative D call: TRBD1 (5 bases). The source of this sequence is a man in his sixties or seventies with urothelial cancer. Here the sequenced sample was PBMCs, taken around atezolizumab (anti-PD-L1) treatment. CDR3: CASSSGVPNEKLFF. In nucleotides, the CDR3 is TGTGCCAGCAGCTCGGGGGTTCCTAATGAAAAACTGTTTTTT.